A single sample is the source of the 21 T cell receptor beta chains below, sequenced in a study of cytomegalovirus exposure and HLA in healthy donors. A multiplex PCR was run with 60 Vbeta primers and 13 Jbeta primers. Clones were read by immunoSEQ multiplex PCR, and TCRdb kept only the in-frame ones, dropping some. The data show about 200,000 clones, around four fifths seen once. Input material: PBMCs. The receptors come from a woman between 35 and 50 years old in good health and CMV-seronegative.

The rearrangement uses TRBV5-1 and TRBJ2-7, with 15 bases matching TRBD2. Germline V gene data show CDR1 as SGHRS and CDR2 as YFSETQ. V shed 4 bases, J shed 0 bases, and the junction held 8 bases outside the gene matches. This CDR3 region has 18 residues. CDR3 DNA sequence: TGCGCCAGCAGCCCGGGACTAGCGGGAGGCCAATTCTCCTACGAGCAGTACGTC. As protein: CASSPGLAGGQFSYEQYV.

This chain connects TRBV18 to TRBJ1-2, with D possibly TRBD1 on 5 matching bases. The CDR3 has 14 amino acids. Germline-derived CDR1 and CDR2 are KGHSH and LQKENI. Trimming left V 2 bases short and J 4 bases short, with 11 bases between. The CDR3 DNA sequence: TGTGCCAGCTCACCAGGCAGGGATAGCTATGGCTACACCTTC. It codes for CASSPGRDSYGYTF. The full variable domain, with the rest looked up from reference TRBV18 and TRBJ1-2, is NAGVMQNPRHLVRRRGQEARLRCSPMKGHSHVYWYRQLPEEGLKFMVYLQKENIIDESGMPKERFSAEFPKEGPSILRIQQVVRGDSAAYFCASSPGRDSYGYTFGSGTRLTVV.

The chain has TRBV5-1 and TRBJ1-5; D call uncertain. The V end was cut by 0 bases, the J end by 7 bases, with 8 bases between. The germline V gene encodes CDR1 SGHRS and CDR2 YFSETQ. The CDR3 covers 13 residues. The CDR3 sequence is CASSLDVRQPQHF. The CDR3 nucleotides are TGCGCCAGCAGCTTGGACGTCAGGCAGCCCCAGCATTTT.

Comments on this clone: A junction end diverges from the germline sequence, so it may reflect a read error. The chain joins TRBV18 to TRBJ2-7; 15 bases agree with TRBD2. Looked up from germline, CDR1 is KGHSH and CDR2 is LQKENI. This CDR3 comprises 13 residues. The CDR3 region has the DNA TGTGCCAGCTCACCCGGGACTAGCGGGAGGAGGGTCTTC. It yields the protein CASSPGTSGRRVF.

The V call is TRBV7-2, the J call TRBJ2-5; no definite D call. The closer fit of TRBJ2-7 to the DNA end suggests the J call may be wrong. The CDR3 has 15 amino acids. The germline V gene has CDR1 SGHTA and CDR2 FQGNSA. In DNA, the CDR3 is TGTGCCAGCAGCCGCCGGCCGATCCCGACATACGAGCAGTACTTC. This sequence encodes CASSRRPIPTYEQYF.

The chain couples TRBV10-2 to TRBJ2-1; D unclear. Germline V gene lookup returns CDR1 WSHSY and CDR2 SAAADI. The CDR3 runs 13 residues. V lost 2 bases to trimming and J lost 6 bases, with 8 bases between them. Written as DNA, the CDR3 is TGCGCCAGCAGTGAGACTCGACTCAATGAGCAGTTCTTC. This gives the protein CASSETRLNEQFF.

V gene TRBV5-4 combines with J gene TRBJ2-3; D is perhaps TRBD2 (5 bases). Germline V lookup: CDR1 SGHNT, CDR2 YYREEE (reference sequence). The ends were cut back, 5 bases at V and 0 bases at J, with 13 bases in the middle. The CDR3 is 15 residues long. The CDR3 spells CASRLGGGSTDTQYF. The CDR3 DNA is TGTGCCAGCAGGCTCGGAGGAGGTAGCACAGATACGCAGTATTTT.

V is TRBV19 and J is TRBJ1-5; 7 bases are a match to TRBD1. The CDR3 covers 19 residues. V lost 7 bases, J lost 0 bases, and 18 bases stayed unmatched. CDR1 and CDR2 from the germline V gene are LNHDA and SQIVND (reference sequence). CDR3 coding DNA: TGTGCCAGTACCAATCTCCGGGACAGCGGCTTTCTTAGCAATCAGCCCCAGCATTTT. The encoded protein is CASTNLRDSGFLSNQPQHF. Based on the CDR3 plus reference TRBV19 and TRBJ1-5, the full variable domain is DGGITQSPKYLFRKEGQNVTLSCEQNLNHDAMYWYRQDPGQGLRLIYYSQIVNDFQKGDIAEGYSVSREKKESFPLTVTSAQKNPTAFYLCASTNLRDSGFLSNQPQHFGDGTRLSIL.

The chain carries TRBV5-1 and TRBJ2-1; a weak D match, TRBD2 (6 bases). V gave up 1 base and J gave up 9 bases, with 20 bases separating them. Germline V gene lookup returns CDR1 SGHRS and CDR2 YFSETQ. The CDR3 runs 16 residues. The CDR3 DNA reads as TGCGCCAGCAGCTTGCAGTCATTGGGGGGAGGCGGTGAGCAGTTCTTC. It codes for CASSLQSLGGGGEQFF. Full variable domain (outside the CDR3, taken from reference TRBV5-1 and TRBJ2-1): KAGVTQTPRYLIKTRGQQVTLSCSPISGHRSVSWYQQTPGQGLQFLFEYFSETQRNKGNFPGRFSGRQFSNSRSEMNVSTLELGDSALYLCASSLQSLGGGGEQFFGPGTRLTVL.

The chain recombines TRBV11-2 with TRBJ1-1; the D gene is possibly TRBD1 (6 bases). V shed 3 bases and J shed 10 bases, with 18 bases lying between them. In germline, CDR1 is SGHAT, CDR2 FQNNGV. CDR3 length equals 14 residues. CDR3 residues: CASSLEFSGGAAFF. The CDR3 coding sequence is TGTGCCAGCAGCTTGGAATTTAGTGGGGGGGCAGCTTTCTTT.

This rearrangement joins TRBV7-3 to TRBJ2-7; possibly TRBD1 for D (5 bases). Germline CDR1 SGHTA, CDR2 FQGTGA. The CDR3 extends over 13 amino acids. V shed 5 bases and J shed 5 bases, with 13 bases lying between them. CDR3 amino acids: CASSPGAIDEQYF. The DNA for the CDR3 is TGTGCCAGCAGCCCTGGGGCTATCGACGAGCAGTACTTC.

The rearrangement links TRBV10-3 to TRBJ2-2; weak D call: TRBD1 (6 bases). CDR3 length: 15 residues. V gave up 4 bases and J gave up 2 bases, with 11 bases separating them. CDR1 is ENHRY and CDR2 is SYGVKD in the germline V gene. Here the CDR3 DNA reads TGTGCCATCAGTGGGGGACATACAAACACCGGGGAGCTGTTTTTT. It encodes CAISGGHTNTGELFF.

This clone appeared once. V and J are TRBV18 and TRBJ2-2; a possible D gene is TRBD2 (6 bases). Trimming removed 2 bases at V and 6 bases at J, with 10 bases between. Germline CDR1 KGHSH, CDR2 LQKENI. CDR3 length: 14 residues. CDR3 in amino acids: CASSPASEAGELFF. CDR3 sequence (DNA): TGTGCCAGCTCACCAGCTAGCGAGGCCGGGGAGCTGTTTTTT. Filled out from reference TRBV18 and TRBJ2-2, the complete variable domain reads NAGVMQNPRHLVRRRGQEARLRCSPMKGHSHVYWYRQLPEEGLKFMVYLQKENIIDESGMPKERFSAEFPKEGPSILRIQQVVRGDSAAYFCASSPASEAGELFFGEGSRLTVL.

This sequence joins TRBV6-1 and TRBJ1-1, with unresolved D. The CDR3 extends over 16 amino acids. Germline CDR1 reads MNHNS; CDR2 reads SASEGT. Trimming pared 0 bases from V and 6 bases from J, leaving 17 bases between. The CDR3 bases are TGTGCCAGCAGTGAAGCTAGCCCGTCCCCCGGGGCTGAAGCTTTCTTT. Translating gives CASSEASPSPGAEAFF.

This clone has just one count. This rearrangement joins TRBV5-1 to TRBJ1-2, with 7 bases fitting TRBD1. The CDR3 contains 16 residues. Losses at the gene ends were 0 bases for V and 10 bases for J; bases not matched to a gene: 15. Germline V CDR1 and CDR2: SGHRS, YFSETQ. The CDR3 DNA sequence: TGCGCCAGCAGCTTGGCCAGTATCGGGACAGCTACCCACTACACCTTC. Protein sequence: CASSLASIGTATHYTF.

The chain has TRBV5-1 and TRBJ1-3, with 7 bases aligning to TRBD1. Germline V CDR1 and CDR2: SGHRS, YFSETQ. The CDR3 runs 16 residues. V lost 3 bases to trimming and J lost 2 bases; unmatched junction nucleotides: 8. In DNA form, the CDR3 reads TGCGCCAGCAGCTGGGGGCTGCAGGGGGCTGGAAACACCATATATTTT. The encoded protein is CASSWGLQGAGNTIYF.

In DNA, the CDR3 is TGTGCCAGCAGCTTCTTTAGCGGGAGGCCGGACTACAATGAGCAGTTCTTC. It codes for CASSFFSGRPDYNEQFF. The chain is built from TRBV5-6 and TRBJ2-1, with 10 bases that match TRBD2. Trimming cost V 2 bases and J 3 bases; bases outside gene matches: 8. Germline assignment: CDR1 SGHDT and CDR2 YYEEEE. This CDR3 region has 17 residues.

The V and J genes are TRBV4-2 and TRBJ2-2; 7 bases match TRBD1. The CDR3 is made up of 17 amino acids. V lost 0 bases, J lost 6 bases, and 10 bases stayed unmatched. The germline V gene encodes CDR1 LGHNA and CDR2 YNFKEQ. CDR3 nucleotides: TGTGCCAGCAGCCAAGATCTTAAGGGGGCGAAGGCCGGGGAGCTGTTTTTT. Amino acid sequence: CASSQDLKGAKAGELFF.

The chain employs TRBV4-1 and TRBJ2-4; D perhaps matches TRBD1 (5 bases). Between the trimmed V and J ends, which lost 2 bases and 5 bases, there was a span of 13 bases. The CDR3 is made up of 15 amino acids. Looked up from germline, CDR1 is MGHRA and CDR2 is YSYEKL. The CDR3 DNA reads TGCGCCAGCAGCCAACAGGGCGTTTTGGAAAACATTCAGTACTTC. This gives the protein CASSQQGVLENIQYF.

J is TRBJ1-5 and V is TRBV6-6; tentatively, D is TRBD1 (5 bases). Trimming cost V 4 bases and J 6 bases, with 10 bases left between them. Germline CDR1 reads MNHNY; CDR2 reads SVGAGI (reference sequence). The CDR3 is 13 residues long. In DNA, the CDR3 is TGTGCCAGCAGTTTACAGGTAGTTCAGCCCCAGCATTTT. As protein: CASSLQVVQPQHF.

The chain is built from TRBV29-1 and TRBJ1-1; D perhaps matches TRBD1 (6 bases). Trimming shortened V by 2 bases and J by 2 bases, and 15 bases separated the two germline ends. This CDR3 is built from 15 residues. The V gene's germline CDR1 is SQVTM and CDR2 ANQGSEA. CDR3 region: CSVEIYLGANTEAFF. The CDR3 nucleotides read TGCAGCGTTGAAATCTATCTGGGGGCCAACACTGAAGCTTTCTTT.